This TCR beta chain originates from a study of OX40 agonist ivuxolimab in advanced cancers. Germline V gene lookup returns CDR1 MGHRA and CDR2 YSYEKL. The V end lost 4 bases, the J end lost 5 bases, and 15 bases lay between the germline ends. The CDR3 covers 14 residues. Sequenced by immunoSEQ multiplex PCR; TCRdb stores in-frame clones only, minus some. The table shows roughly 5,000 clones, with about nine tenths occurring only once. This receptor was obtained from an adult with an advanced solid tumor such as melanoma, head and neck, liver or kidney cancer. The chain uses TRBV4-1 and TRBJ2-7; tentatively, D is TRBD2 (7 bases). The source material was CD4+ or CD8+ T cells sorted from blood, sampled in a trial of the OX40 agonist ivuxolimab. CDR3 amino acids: CASSRGGAPHEQYF. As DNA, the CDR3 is TGCGCCAGCAGCCGGGGGGGGGCCCCACACGAGCAGTACTTC.